There are a few counts of the clone carrying this T cell receptor beta chain. This CDR3 contains 13 residues. In germline, CDR1 is SGHNT, CDR2 YYREEE (reference sequence). V was pared by 0 bases and J by 8 bases, with 9 bases between. TCRdb re-analysed the 5' RACE reads in MiXCR, keeping a single row per CDR3 protein. This sample has 450,000 to 650,000 distinct CDR3 sequences, with more than 9% found just once. The data belong to a study of identical twins. The same data also went into a second study, on yellow fever vaccine responses in identical twins.

What was sequenced was PBMCs. The chain has TRBV5-4 and TRBJ2-1; D call uncertain. This clonotype originated in a woman between 18 and 30 years old in good health. CDR3 DNA: TGTGCCAGCAGCTTGGTAGGAATCGATGAGCAGTTCTTC. It yields the protein CASSLVGIDEQFF.